A single TCR beta chain is shown here with its context. Antigen unknown. This table comes from immunoSEQ multiplex PCR, and its TCRdb copy is limited to in-frame clones, with some not included. This sample yields about 66,000 clones, of which roughly 84% are seen a single time; about 4.5% belongs to the top ten. The data were obtained in a study of OX40 agonist ivuxolimab in advanced cancers. Study information: Past anti-PD-1, anti-PD-L1 or anti-CTLA-4 therapy was accepted, and around 40% had received some. Partial responses were achieved by three patients, one with hepatocellular carcinoma and two with cutaneous melanoma. Study outcomes and limitations: Antigen specificity was not determined for the expanded peripheral T cells. Expanded clones belonging to CD8+ T cells outnumbered, on average, those of CD4+.

The sequencing used CD4+ or CD8+ T cells sorted from blood, collected in a trial of the OX40 agonist ivuxolimab. The receptor was derived from an adult with an advanced solid tumor such as melanoma, head and neck, liver or kidney cancer.

CDR3 amino acids: CASSHVFGGYTF. Here the CDR3 DNA reads TGTGCCAGCAGCCATGTTTTCGGAGGCTACACCTTC. The chain couples TRBV6-1 to TRBJ1-2; D remains ambiguous. Trimming took 6 bases from V and 8 from J, leaving 13 bases between them. In germline, CDR1 is MNHNS, CDR2 SASEGT. The CDR3 spans 12 residues.